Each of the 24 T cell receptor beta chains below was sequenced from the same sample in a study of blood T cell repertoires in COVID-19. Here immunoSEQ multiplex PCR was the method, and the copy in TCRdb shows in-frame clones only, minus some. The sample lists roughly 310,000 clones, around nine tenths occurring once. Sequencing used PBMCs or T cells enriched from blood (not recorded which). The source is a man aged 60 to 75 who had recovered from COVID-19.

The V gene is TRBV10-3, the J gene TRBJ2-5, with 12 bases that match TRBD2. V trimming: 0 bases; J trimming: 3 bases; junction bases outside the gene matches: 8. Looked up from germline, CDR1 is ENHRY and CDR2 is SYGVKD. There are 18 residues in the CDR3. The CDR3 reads CAISESEVGLAGKETQYF. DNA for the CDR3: TGTGCCATCAGTGAGTCAGAGGTCGGACTAGCGGGGAAAGAGACCCAGTACTTC.

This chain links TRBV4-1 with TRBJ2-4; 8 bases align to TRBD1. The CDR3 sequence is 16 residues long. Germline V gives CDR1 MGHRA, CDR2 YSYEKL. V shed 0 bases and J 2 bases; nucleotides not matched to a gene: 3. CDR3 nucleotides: TGCGCCAGCAGCCAAGACAGGACAGGGCCCAAAAACATTCAGTACTTC. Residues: CASSQDRTGPKNIQYF.

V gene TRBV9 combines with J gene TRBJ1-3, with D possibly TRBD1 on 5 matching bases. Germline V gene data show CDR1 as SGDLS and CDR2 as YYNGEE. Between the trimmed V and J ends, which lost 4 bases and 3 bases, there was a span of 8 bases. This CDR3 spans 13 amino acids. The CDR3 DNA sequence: TGTGCCAGCAGCCCCGACAGTGGAAACACCATATATTTT. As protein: CASSPDSGNTIYF.

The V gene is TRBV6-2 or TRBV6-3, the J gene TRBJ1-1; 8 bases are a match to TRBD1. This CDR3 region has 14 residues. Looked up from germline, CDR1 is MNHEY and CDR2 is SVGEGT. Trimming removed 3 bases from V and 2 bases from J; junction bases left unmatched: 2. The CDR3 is CASSYSGGNTEAFF. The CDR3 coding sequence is TGTGCCAGCAGTTATTCAGGGGGCAACACTGAAGCTTTCTTT.

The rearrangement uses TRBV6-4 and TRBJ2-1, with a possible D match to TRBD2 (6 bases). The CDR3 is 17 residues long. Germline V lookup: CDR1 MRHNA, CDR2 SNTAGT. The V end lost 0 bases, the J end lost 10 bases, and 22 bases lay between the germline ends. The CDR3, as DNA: TGTGCCAGCAGTGACTCGGATTACCGGGACTCGACAAAGGAGCAGTTCTTC. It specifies CASSDSDYRDSTKEQFF.

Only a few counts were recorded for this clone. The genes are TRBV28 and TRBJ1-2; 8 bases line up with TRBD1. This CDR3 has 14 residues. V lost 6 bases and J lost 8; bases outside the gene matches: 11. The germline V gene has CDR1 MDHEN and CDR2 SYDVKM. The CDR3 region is CASSQGAVVGGYTF. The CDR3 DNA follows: TGTGCCAGCAGCCAGGGGGCTGTCGTCGGCGGCTACACCTTC.

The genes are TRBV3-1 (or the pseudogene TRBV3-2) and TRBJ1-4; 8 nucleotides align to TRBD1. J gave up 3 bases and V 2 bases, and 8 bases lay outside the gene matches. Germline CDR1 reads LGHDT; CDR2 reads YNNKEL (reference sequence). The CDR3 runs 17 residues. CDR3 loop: CASSQWITGGANEKLFF. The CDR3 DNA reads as TGTGCCAGCAGCCAATGGATAACAGGGGGGGCTAATGAAAAACTGTTTTTT.

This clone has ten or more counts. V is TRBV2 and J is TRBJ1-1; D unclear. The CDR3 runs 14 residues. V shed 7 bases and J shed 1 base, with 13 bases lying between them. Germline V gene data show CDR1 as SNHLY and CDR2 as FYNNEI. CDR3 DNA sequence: TGTGCCAGCAAGTTAAATTCGGGGAACACTGAAGCTTTCTTT. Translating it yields CASKLNSGNTEAFF.

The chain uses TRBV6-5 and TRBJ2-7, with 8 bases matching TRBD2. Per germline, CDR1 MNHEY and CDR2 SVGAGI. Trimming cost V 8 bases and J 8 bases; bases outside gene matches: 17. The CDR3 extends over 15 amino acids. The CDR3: CASLKLAEIPTQQYF. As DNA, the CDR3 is TGTGCCAGCCTGAAACTAGCGGAAATACCTACGCAGCAGTACTTC.

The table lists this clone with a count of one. As DNA, the CDR3 is TGTGCCAGCAGCGCCCTAGCGGGAGGGGGTCAAGAGACCCAGTACTTC. Amino acid sequence: CASSALAGGGQETQYF. The chain uses TRBV5-4 and TRBJ2-5, with 12 bases aligning to TRBD2. The germline V gene encodes CDR1 SGHNT and CDR2 YYREEE (reference sequence). The CDR3 spans 16 residues. After removal of 4 bases from V and 2 bases from J, the junction contained 6 bases not matched to a gene.

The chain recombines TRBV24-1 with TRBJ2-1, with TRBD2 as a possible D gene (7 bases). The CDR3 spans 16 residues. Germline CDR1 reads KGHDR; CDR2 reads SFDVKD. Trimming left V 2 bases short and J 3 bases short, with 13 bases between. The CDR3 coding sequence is TGTGCCACCAGTGATTCAAGGGGGGGGTTCTACAATGAGCAGTTCTTC. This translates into CATSDSRGGFYNEQFF.

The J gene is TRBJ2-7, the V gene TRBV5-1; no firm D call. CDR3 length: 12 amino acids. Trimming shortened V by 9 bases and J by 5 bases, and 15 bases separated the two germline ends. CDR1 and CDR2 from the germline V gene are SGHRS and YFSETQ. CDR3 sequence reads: CATRGVGNEQYF. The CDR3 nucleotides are TGCGCCACCAGAGGCGTGGGCAACGAGCAGTACTTC.

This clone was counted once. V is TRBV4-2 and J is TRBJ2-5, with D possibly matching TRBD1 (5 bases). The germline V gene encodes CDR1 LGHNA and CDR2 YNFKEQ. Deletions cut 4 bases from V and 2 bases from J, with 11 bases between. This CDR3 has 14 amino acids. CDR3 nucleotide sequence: TGTGCCAGCAGCCCCAGGACACGACAAGAGACCCAGTACTTC. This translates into CASSPRTRQETQYF.

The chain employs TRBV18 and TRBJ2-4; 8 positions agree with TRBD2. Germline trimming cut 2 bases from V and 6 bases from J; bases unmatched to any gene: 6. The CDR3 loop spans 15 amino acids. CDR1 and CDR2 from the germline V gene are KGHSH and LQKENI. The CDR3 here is CASSPWRGAVNIQYF. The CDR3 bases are TGTGCCAGCTCACCATGGCGGGGGGCTGTAAACATTCAGTACTTC.

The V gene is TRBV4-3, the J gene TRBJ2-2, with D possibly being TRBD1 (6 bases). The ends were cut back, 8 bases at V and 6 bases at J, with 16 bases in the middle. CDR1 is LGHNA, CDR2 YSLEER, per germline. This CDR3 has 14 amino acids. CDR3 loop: CASGTGTNSGELFF. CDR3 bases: TGCGCCAGCGGGACCGGGACAAACTCCGGGGAGCTGTTTTTT.

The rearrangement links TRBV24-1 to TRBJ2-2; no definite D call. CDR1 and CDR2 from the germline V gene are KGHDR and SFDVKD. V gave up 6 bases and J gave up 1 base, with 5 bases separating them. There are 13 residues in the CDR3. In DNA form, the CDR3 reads TGTGCCACCAGTTACGGGAACACCGGGGAGCTGTTTTTT. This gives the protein CATSYGNTGELFF.

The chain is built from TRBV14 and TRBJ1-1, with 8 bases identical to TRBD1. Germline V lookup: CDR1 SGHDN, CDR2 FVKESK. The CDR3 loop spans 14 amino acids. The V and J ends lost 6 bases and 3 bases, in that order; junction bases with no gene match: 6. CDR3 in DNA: TGTGCCAGCAGGGACAGGGAGGGGTACACTGAAGCTTTCTTT. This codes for CASRDREGYTEAFF.

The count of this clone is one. CDR3 in DNA: TGCGCCAGCAGCCCGCAACCCCAGGGCAACGTACTGTCACCCCTCCACTTT. This translates into CASSPQPQGNVLSPLHF. The rearrangement links TRBV5-1 to TRBJ1-6; D possibly corresponds to TRBD1 (5 bases). Trimming left V 4 bases short and J 10 bases short, with 24 bases between. The CDR3 runs 17 residues. CDR1 SGHRS and CDR2 YFSETQ come from the germline V gene.

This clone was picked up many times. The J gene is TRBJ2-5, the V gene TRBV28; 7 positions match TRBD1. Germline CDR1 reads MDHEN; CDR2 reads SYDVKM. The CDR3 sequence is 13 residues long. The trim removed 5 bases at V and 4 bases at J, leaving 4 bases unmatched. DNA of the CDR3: TGTGCCAGCAGTGGGGGACAGTTAGAGACCCAGTACTTC. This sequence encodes CASSGGQLETQYF.

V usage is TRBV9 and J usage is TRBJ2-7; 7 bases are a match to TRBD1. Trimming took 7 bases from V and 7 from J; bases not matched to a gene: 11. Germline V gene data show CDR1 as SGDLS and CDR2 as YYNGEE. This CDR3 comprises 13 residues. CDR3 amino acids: CASGQALAGEQYF. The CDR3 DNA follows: TGTGCCAGCGGACAGGCTCTAGCTGGGGAGCAGTACTTC.

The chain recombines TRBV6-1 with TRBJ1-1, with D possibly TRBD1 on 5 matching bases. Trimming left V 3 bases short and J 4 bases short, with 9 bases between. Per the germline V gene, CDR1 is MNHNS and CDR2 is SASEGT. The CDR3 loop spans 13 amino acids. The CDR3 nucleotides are TGTGCCAGCAGTGACAGGGTCCCCACTGAAGCTTTCTTT. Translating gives CASSDRVPTEAFF.

This chain's CDR3 is CASSTRDRGNEQYF. CDR3 nucleotides: TGTGCCAGCAGTACCCGGGACAGGGGTAACGAGCAGTACTTC. V is TRBV4-2 and J is TRBJ2-7, with 10 bases identical to TRBD1. Per the germline V gene, CDR1 is LGHNA and CDR2 is YNFKEQ. The V and J ends lost 6 bases and 5 bases, in that order; junction bases with no gene match: 7. CDR3 size: 14 residues.

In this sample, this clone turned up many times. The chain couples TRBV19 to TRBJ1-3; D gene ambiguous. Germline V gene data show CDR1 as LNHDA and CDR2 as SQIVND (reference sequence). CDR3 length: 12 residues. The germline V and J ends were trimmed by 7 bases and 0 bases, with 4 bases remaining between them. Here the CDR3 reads CASISSGNTIYF. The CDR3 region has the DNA TGTGCCAGTATCAGCTCTGGAAACACCATATATTTT.

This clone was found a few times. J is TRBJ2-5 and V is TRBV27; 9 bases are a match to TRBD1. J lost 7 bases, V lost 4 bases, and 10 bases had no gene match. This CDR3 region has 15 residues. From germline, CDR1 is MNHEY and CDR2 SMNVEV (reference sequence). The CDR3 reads CASSWTGERYGTQYF. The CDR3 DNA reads TGTGCCAGCAGTTGGACAGGGGAGCGTTATGGGACCCAGTACTTC.